The clone carrying this T cell receptor (beta chain) occurred a few times. Antigen unknown. Every participating donor gave one draw, a heparinised blood sample averaging about 100 mL. The sample originates from a study of beta chain features in type 1 diabetes. What was sequenced were expressed TCRB transcripts, since all of the isolated RNA had been reverse transcribed. Sequencing used immunoSEQ multiplex PCR; TCRdb keeps in-frame clones, though not all of them. The sample lists fewer than 350,000 clones, 15% occurring once. This CDR3 is built from 16 residues. V lost 3 bases and J 2 bases, leaving 15 bases between the germline ends. Germline CDR1 and CDR2: LNHDA and SQIVND (reference sequence). Findings of the study overall: The naive, central memory and Treg TCRB repertoires looked more alike in patients than they did in healthy donors. Type 1 diabetes patients had fewer VDJ junction insertions and more deletions. TCRB CDR3s were moderately but significantly shorter in Type 1 diabetes patients in all four CD4+ subsets.

The rearrangement uses TRBV19 and TRBJ2-3; D perhaps matches TRBD1 (5 bases). Sequencing was done on a sample of naive CD4+ T cells from blood. The receptor's source is a man younger than 30 with type 1 diabetes. The DNA for the CDR3 is TGTGCCAGTAGTATCTTGGTAACAGGTCTCACAGATACGCAGTATTTT. Translating it yields CASSILVTGLTDTQYF. The full variable domain, completed using reference TRBV19 and TRBJ2-3, is DGGITQSPKYLFRKEGQNVTLSCEQNLNHDAMYWYRQDPGQGLRLIYYSQIVNDFQKGDIAEGYSVSREKKESFPLTVTSAQKNPTAFYLCASSILVTGLTDTQYFGPGTRLTVL.